These 20 T cell receptor beta chains came from one sample sequenced in a study of T cells in Graves' hyperthyroidism and ophthalmopathy. Amplification of TCR beta CDR3 regions was performed using RNA transcripts as template. The primer set for the first-round RT-PCR of the TCR CDR3 was HTBI. TCRdb used MiXCR to reprocess the multiplex PCR reads, holding one entry per CDR3 protein. The sample includes around 600,000 distinct CDR3 sequences, more than 12% of them seen just once. The material sequenced was blood. These receptors came from a woman in her forties or fifties with Graves' ophthalmopathy.

This chain joins TRBV20-1 and TRBJ2-3; 11 bases map to TRBD1. Germline CDR1 and CDR2: DFQATT and SNEGSKA (reference sequence). The CDR3 loop spans 16 amino acids. V lost 6 bases and J lost 0; bases outside the gene matches: 8. CDR3 bases: TGCAGTGCACCCCGGACAGGGGGCTATAGCACAGATACGCAGTATTTT. It encodes CSAPRTGGYSTDTQYF.

With regard to this clonotype: A read error may be the cause here, since a much bigger clone is one base away. The chain combines TRBV12-3 or TRBV12-4 with TRBJ2-2; D perhaps matches TRBD2 (5 bases). V was cut by 4 bases and J by 4 bases, with 19 bases left in between. The CDR3 covers 17 residues. The CDR3 protein is CASSSSRRRGATGELFF. The CDR3, as DNA: TGTGCCAGCAGTTCGTCGCGTCGACGGGGTGCCACCGGGGAGCTGTTTTTT.

This clonotype was counted at least ten times. The chain carries TRBV30 and TRBJ2-1, with a possible D match to TRBD1 (5 bases). The CDR3 is 15 amino acids. The germline V gene has CDR1 GTSNPN and CDR2 SVGIG (reference sequence). The V end was cut by 3 bases, the J end by 3 bases, with 15 bases between. The CDR3 loop reads CAWRWWGKHYNEQFF. The DNA of the CDR3 is TGTGCCTGGAGGTGGTGGGGCAAACACTACAATGAGCAGTTCTTC.

The V and J genes are TRBV7-2 and TRBJ1-2; D remains ambiguous. CDR1 is SGHTA, CDR2 FQGNSA, per germline. V was pared by 0 bases and J by 5 bases, with 4 bases between. The CDR3 length is 12 residues. CDR3 sequence reads: CASSLALYGYTF. CDR3 DNA: TGTGCCAGCAGCTTAGCTTTGTATGGCTACACCTTC. The entire variable domain, with the rest obtained from reference TRBV7-2 and TRBJ1-2, is as follows: GAGVSQSPSNKVTEKGKDVELRCDPISGHTALYWYRQSLGQGLEFLIYFQGNSAPDKSGLPSDRFSAERTGGSVSTLTIQRTQQEDSAVYLCASSLALYGYTFGSGTRLTVV.

The chain links TRBV11-2 to TRBJ2-4, with D uncertain. The V gene lost 1 base and the J gene lost 8 bases, with 9 bases spanning the gap. Germline V lookup: CDR1 SGHAT, CDR2 FQNNGV. This CDR3 is built from 13 residues. This chain's CDR3 is CASSLAGGDIQYF. Here the CDR3 DNA reads TGTGCCAGCAGCTTAGCGGGTGGGGACATTCAGTACTTC.

This clonotype occurred many times. V is TRBV7-9 and J is TRBJ2-3; tentatively, D is TRBD1 or TRBD2 (5 bases each). The V end lost 1 base, the J end lost 2 bases, and 13 bases lay between the germline ends. The CDR3 runs 16 residues. Looked up from germline, CDR1 is SEHNR and CDR2 is FQNEAQ (reference sequence). CDR3 nucleotides: TGTGCCAGCAGCTTAGGGAAGTGGGACGCCACAGATACGCAGTATTTT. It translates to CASSLGKWDATDTQYF. Full variable domain (missing parts from reference TRBV7-9 and TRBJ2-3): DTGVSQNPRHKITKRGQNVTFRCDPISEHNRLYWYRQTLGQGPEFLTYFQNEAQLEKSRLLSDRFSAERPKGSFSTLEIQRTEQGDSAMYLCASSLGKWDATDTQYFGPGTRLTVL.

This clonotype was counted between two and nine times. The chain employs TRBV27 and TRBJ1-2, with D tentatively TRBD1 (5 bases). Trimming took 6 bases from V and 9 from J, leaving 14 bases between them. Per the germline V gene, CDR1 is MNHEY and CDR2 is SMNVEV (reference sequence). This CDR3 contains 12 residues. The CDR3 DNA sequence: TGTGCCAGCAGAGACCGGGACCTGAGCTACACCTTC. This sequence encodes CASRDRDLSYTF.

The J gene is TRBJ1-5, the V gene TRBV7-9; possibly TRBD1 for D (6 bases). Germline CDR1 is SEHNR and CDR2 is FQNEAQ (reference sequence). Between the trimmed V and J ends, which lost 5 bases and 3 bases, there was a span of 14 bases. CDR3 length: 15 amino acids. This CDR3 reads CASSDGGSSNQPQHF. For the CDR3, the DNA is TGTGCCAGCAGCGATGGGGGCAGTTCCAATCAGCCCCAGCATTTT.

This clonotype was recorded at least ten times. The CDR3 sequence is CASSPLGQGSTEAFF. Here the CDR3 DNA reads TGTGCCAGCAGCCCACTCGGACAGGGGAGCACTGAAGCTTTCTTT. This chain uses TRBV7-3 with TRBJ1-1, with TRBD1 matching 9 bases. Germline-derived CDR1 and CDR2 are SGHTA and FQGTGA. J lost 4 bases, V lost 5 bases, and 8 bases had no gene match. The CDR3 totals 15 residues. Combining the CDR3 with reference TRBV7-3 and TRBJ1-1 gives the whole variable domain GAGVSQTPSNKVTEKGKYVELRCDPISGHTALYWYRQSLGQGPEFLIYFQGTGAADDSGLPNDRFFAVRPEGSVSTLKIQRTERGDSAVYLCASSPLGQGSTEAFFGQGTRLTVV.

This clonotype was seen a few times. The chain couples TRBV6-5 to TRBJ1-6; maybe TRBD1 (5 bases). CDR1 and CDR2 from the germline V gene are MNHEY and SVGAGI. There are 17 residues in the CDR3. V was trimmed by 0 bases and J by 1 base, leaving 10 bases between them. The CDR3 DNA reads as TGTGCCAGCAGTTACTCTTTGGGGGGATCCTATAATTCACCCCTCCACTTT. Residues: CASSYSLGGSYNSPLHF.

This rearrangement joins TRBV2 to TRBJ1-5; 7 nucleotides match TRBD1. Germline lookup yields CDR1 SNHLY and CDR2 FYNNEI. V lost 6 bases to trimming and J lost 7 bases; unmatched junction nucleotides: 6. The CDR3 has 13 residues. DNA of the CDR3: TGTGCCAGCAGGGGCAGGGGGGGCCAGCCCCAGCATTTT. It yields the protein CASRGRGGQPQHF.

This clonotype has at least ten counts. This CDR3 reads CASSLGSAGWNQPQHF. CDR3 DNA: TGTGCCAGCAGTTTAGGATCCGCAGGGTGGAATCAGCCCCAGCATTTT. The chain has TRBV12-3 or TRBV12-4 and TRBJ1-5; TRBD1 might be the D (5 bases). Trimming took off 1 base at V and 4 bases at J, with 14 bases between the two ends. The CDR3 consists of 16 residues.

This clonotype was seen ten or more times. This chain connects TRBV12-3 or TRBV12-4 to TRBJ2-3, with D maybe TRBD1 (6 bases). The CDR3 runs to 17 residues. With 6 bases removed from V and 0 bases from J, the gap between germline ends came to 19 bases. CDR3 sequence: CASSRTRQAISTDTQYF. Written as DNA, the CDR3 is TGTGCCAGCAGCCGAACTCGACAGGCCATTAGCACAGATACGCAGTATTTT.

This clonotype was found many times. V is TRBV15 and J is TRBJ2-1; TRBD2 agrees at 7 bases. The CDR3 consists of 14 residues. After removal of 7 bases from V and 5 bases from J, the junction contained 8 bases not matched to a gene. Germline CDR1 and CDR2: LNHNV and YYDKDF (reference sequence). CDR3 loop: CATTPGEGHNEQFF. CDR3 in DNA: TGTGCCACCACGCCTGGGGAGGGCCACAATGAGCAGTTCTTC.

This clonotype was seen repeatedly, ten times or more. The chain links TRBV11-1 to TRBJ2-2; the match to TRBD1 covers 8 bases. Trimming at V came to 3 bases and at J to 1 base, leaving 1 base not matched to a gene. Germline CDR1 SGHAT, CDR2 FQDESV (reference sequence). This CDR3 contains 15 residues. The CDR3 DNA follows: TGTGCCAGCAGCTTCGGACAGGGGAACACCGGGGAGCTGTTTTTT. As protein: CASSFGQGNTGELFF.

Ten or more counts support this clonotype. This rearrangement joins TRBV10-1 to TRBJ2-1, with D possibly being TRBD1 (5 bases). V was clipped by 7 bases and J by 9 bases, with 13 bases between them. Germline CDR1 and CDR2: WNHNN and SYGVQD (reference sequence). CDR3 length: 12 amino acids. For the CDR3, the DNA is TGCGCCAGCATGACAGCCTGGGGTGAGCAGTTCTTC. Translation gives CASMTAWGEQFF.

This clonotype was found many times. V usage is TRBV28 and J usage is TRBJ1-5, with TRBD1 identical over 9 bases. J gave up 7 bases and V 10 bases, and 8 bases lay outside the gene matches. The CDR3 loop spans 13 amino acids. From germline, CDR1 is MDHEN and CDR2 SYDVKM. CDR3: CATIAGTGQPQHF. In DNA form, the CDR3 reads TGTGCCACGATCGCCGGGACAGGGCAGCCCCAGCATTTT.

Turning to this clonotype: This may stem from a read error, because a much larger clone lies one nucleotide away. The chain links TRBV20-1 to TRBJ2-7; tentatively, D is TRBD2 (5 bases). This CDR3 region has 15 residues. Trimming stripped 3 bases from V and 0 bases from J, with 15 bases between. The germline V gene encodes CDR1 DFQATT and CDR2 SNEGSKA (reference sequence). The CDR3, as DNA: TGCAGTGCTAGGCTAAGCAGGAGGTACTCCTACGAGCAGTACTTC. This codes for CSARLSRRYSYEQYF.

This clonotype has a count of ten or more. The chain employs TRBV7-2 and TRBJ1-4; D not certain. Germline CDR1 is SGHTA and CDR2 is FQGNSA. The CDR3 consists of 12 residues. V gave up 1 base and J gave up 8 bases, with 5 bases separating them. CDR3 DNA: TGTGCCAGCAGCTTAGTCCAGGAAAAACTGTTTTTT. Translation gives CASSLVQEKLFF.

This clonotype was recorded many times. The chain couples TRBV10-2 to TRBJ2-1; no clear D gene. The CDR3 runs 14 residues. Trimming pared 7 bases from V and 8 bases from J, leaving 18 bases between. The germline V gene has CDR1 WSHSY and CDR2 SAAADI. The CDR3: CASKGRSDWDEQFF. The CDR3 nucleotides read TGCGCCAGCAAAGGCAGGTCGGATTGGGATGAGCAGTTCTTC.